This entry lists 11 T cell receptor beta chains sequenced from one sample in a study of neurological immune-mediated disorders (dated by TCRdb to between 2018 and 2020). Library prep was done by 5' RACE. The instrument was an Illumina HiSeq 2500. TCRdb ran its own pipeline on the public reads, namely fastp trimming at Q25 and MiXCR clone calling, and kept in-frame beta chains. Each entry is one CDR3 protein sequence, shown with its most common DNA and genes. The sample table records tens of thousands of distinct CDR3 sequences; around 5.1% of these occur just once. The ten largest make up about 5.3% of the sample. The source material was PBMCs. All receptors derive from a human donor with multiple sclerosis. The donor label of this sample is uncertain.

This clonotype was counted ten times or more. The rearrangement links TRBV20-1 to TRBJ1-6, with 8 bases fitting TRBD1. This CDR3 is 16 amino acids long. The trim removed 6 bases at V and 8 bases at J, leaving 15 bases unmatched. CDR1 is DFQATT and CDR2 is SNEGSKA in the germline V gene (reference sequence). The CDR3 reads CSAPTGVITRDSPLHF. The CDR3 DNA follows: TGCAGTGCACCGACAGGGGTGATTACGAGGGATTCACCCCTCCACTTT.

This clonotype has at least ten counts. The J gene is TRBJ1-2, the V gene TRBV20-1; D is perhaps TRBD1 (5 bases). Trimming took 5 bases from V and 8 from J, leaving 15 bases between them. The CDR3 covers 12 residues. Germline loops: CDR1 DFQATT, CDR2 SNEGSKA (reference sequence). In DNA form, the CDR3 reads TGCAGTGCTCCTACCGGGGGGGGGGGCTACACCTTC. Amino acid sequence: CSAPTGGGGYTF.

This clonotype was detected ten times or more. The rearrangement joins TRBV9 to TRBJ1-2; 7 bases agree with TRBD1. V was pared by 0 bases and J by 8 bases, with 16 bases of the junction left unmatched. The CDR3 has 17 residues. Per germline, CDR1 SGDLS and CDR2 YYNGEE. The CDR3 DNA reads TGTGCCAGCAGCGTAGGGGCCCTCGGGACAGCTGCACGGGGCTACACCTTC. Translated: CASSVGALGTAARGYTF.

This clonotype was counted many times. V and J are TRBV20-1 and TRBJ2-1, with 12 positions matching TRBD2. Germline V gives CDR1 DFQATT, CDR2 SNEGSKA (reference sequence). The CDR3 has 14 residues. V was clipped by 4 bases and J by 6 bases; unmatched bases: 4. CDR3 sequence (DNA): TGCAGTGCTACTCTAGCGGGGGGGGCCAATGAGCAGTTCTTC. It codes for CSATLAGGANEQFF.

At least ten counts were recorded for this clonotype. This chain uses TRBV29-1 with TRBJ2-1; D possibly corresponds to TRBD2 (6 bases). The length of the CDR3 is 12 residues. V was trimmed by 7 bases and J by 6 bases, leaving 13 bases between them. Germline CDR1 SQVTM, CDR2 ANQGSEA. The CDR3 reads CSASEGSNEQFF. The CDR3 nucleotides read TGCAGCGCCTCGGAGGGGTCCAATGAGCAGTTCTTC.

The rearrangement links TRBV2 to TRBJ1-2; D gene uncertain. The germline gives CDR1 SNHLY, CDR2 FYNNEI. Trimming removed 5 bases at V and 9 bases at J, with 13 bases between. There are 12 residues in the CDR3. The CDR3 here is CASSTTGLSYTF. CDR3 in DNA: TGTGCCAGCAGTACAACGGGCCTCAGCTACACCTTC.

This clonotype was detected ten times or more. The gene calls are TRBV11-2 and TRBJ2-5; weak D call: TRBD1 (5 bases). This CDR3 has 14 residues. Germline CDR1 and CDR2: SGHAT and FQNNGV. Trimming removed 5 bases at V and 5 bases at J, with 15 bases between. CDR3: CASSPVGSGETQYF. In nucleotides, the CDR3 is TGTGCCAGCAGCCCGGTGGGGTCAGGGGAGACCCAGTACTTC.

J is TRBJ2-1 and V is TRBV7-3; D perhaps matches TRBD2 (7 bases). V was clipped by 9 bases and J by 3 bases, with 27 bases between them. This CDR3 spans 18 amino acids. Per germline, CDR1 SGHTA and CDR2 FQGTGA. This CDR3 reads CASGTTGGPGTLYNEQFF. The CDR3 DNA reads TGTGCCAGTGGGACAACCGGGGGGCCGGGGACCCTCTACAATGAGCAGTTCTTC.

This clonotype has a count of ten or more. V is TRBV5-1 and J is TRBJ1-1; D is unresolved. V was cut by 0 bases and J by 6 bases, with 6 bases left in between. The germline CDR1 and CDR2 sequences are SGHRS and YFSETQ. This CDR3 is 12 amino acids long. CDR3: CASSLVDSEAFF. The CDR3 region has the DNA TGCGCCAGCAGCTTGGTAGACTCTGAAGCTTTCTTT.

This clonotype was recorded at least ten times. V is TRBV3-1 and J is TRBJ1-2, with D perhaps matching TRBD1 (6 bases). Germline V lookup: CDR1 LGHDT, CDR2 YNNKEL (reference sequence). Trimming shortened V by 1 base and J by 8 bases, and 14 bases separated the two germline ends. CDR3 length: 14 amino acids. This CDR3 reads CASSQVDRGGGYTF. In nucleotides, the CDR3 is TGTGCCAGCAGCCAAGTGGACAGAGGGGGAGGCTACACCTTC.

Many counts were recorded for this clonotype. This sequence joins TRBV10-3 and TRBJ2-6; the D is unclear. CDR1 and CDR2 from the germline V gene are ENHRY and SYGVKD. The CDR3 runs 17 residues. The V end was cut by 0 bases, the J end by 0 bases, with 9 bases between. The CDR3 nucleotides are TGTGCCATCAGTGAGTCGACTTTTATCTCTGGGGCCAACGTCCTGACTTTC. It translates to CAISESTFISGANVLTF.